The 11 T cell receptor beta chains given below trace back to one sample, sequenced in a study of blood T cell repertoires in COVID-19. Method: immunoSEQ multiplex PCR; TCRdb's copy keeps in-frame clones and lacks some. The sample consists of 200,000 to 250,000 clones, around 90% of them appearing once. Sequences were obtained from PBMCs or T cells enriched from blood (not recorded which). The receptors come from a man aged 30 to 39 who had been exposed to COVID-19.

The chain recombines TRBV5-1 with TRBJ2-5; D not certain. The length of the CDR3 is 14 residues. Germline V gene lookup returns CDR1 SGHRS and CDR2 YFSETQ. The ends were cut back, 2 bases at V and 2 bases at J, with 10 bases in the middle. Here the CDR3 DNA reads TGCGCCAGCAGCTTATCCAAGCTACAAGAGACCCAGTACTTC. It codes for CASSLSKLQETQYF. The complete variable domain, with remaining parts taken from reference TRBV5-1 and TRBJ2-5, reads KAGVTQTPRYLIKTRGQQVTLSCSPISGHRSVSWYQQTPGQGLQFLFEYFSETQRNKGNFPGRFSGRQFSNSRSEMNVSTLELGDSALYLCASSLSKLQETQYFGPGTRLLVL.

This clone was seen a handful of times. The chain employs TRBV29-1 and TRBJ1-1; 10 bases agree with TRBD1. Germline V lookup: CDR1 SQVTM, CDR2 ANQGSEA. The CDR3 is 15 amino acids. The V segment lost 5 bases and the J segment 1 base; nucleotides outside the gene matches: 7. CDR3 sequence (DNA): TGCAGCGTTCACGGGACAGGGGAGGGGAACACTGAAGCTTTCTTT. It specifies CSVHGTGEGNTEAFF.

The V and J genes are TRBV5-1 and TRBJ2-1, with 10 bases that match TRBD1. This CDR3 contains 16 residues. The J segment lost 5 bases and the V segment lost 5 bases, leaving 10 bases of the junction unmatched. Germline assignment: CDR1 SGHRS and CDR2 YFSETQ. CDR3: CASSRVSGTGDNEQFF. DNA of the CDR3: TGCGCCAGCAGTCGAGTCTCCGGGACAGGGGACAATGAGCAGTTCTTC.

The CDR3 sequence is CASSMTANSSYEQYF. CDR3 bases: TGTGCCAGTAGTATGACAGCTAATAGCTCCTACGAGCAGTACTTC. The chain uses TRBV19 and TRBJ2-7; D might be TRBD1 (5 bases). Trimming cost V 3 bases and J 0 bases, with 12 bases left between them. The CDR3 sequence is 15 residues long. The germline gives CDR1 LNHDA, CDR2 SQIVND (reference sequence).

This chain connects TRBV5-1 to TRBJ2-7, with D uncertain. The V gene's germline CDR1 is SGHRS and CDR2 YFSETQ. V dropped 4 bases and J dropped 4 bases, with 6 bases sitting between them. The CDR3 totals 11 residues. CDR3 residues: CASSVNYEQYF. CDR3 coding DNA: TGCGCCAGCAGCGTAAATTACGAGCAGTACTTC.

This clone was seen a single time. The rearrangement joins TRBV4-1 to TRBJ2-5, with D perhaps matching TRBD1 (5 bases). There are 15 residues in the CDR3. CDR1 is MGHRA, CDR2 YSYEKL, per germline. V was clipped by 0 bases and J by 5 bases, with 13 bases between them. CDR3 region: CASSQDMTVGETQYF. As DNA, the CDR3 is TGCGCCAGCAGCCAAGATATGACAGTTGGGGAGACCCAGTACTTC.

CDR3 loop: CASILRQGFEAFF. The CDR3 DNA is TGTGCCAGCATTCTACGACAGGGGTTTGAAGCTTTCTTT. This chain uses TRBV6-5 with TRBJ1-1; 8 nucleotides line up with TRBD1. Germline CDR1 is MNHEY and CDR2 is SVGAGI. The J segment lost 7 bases and the V segment lost 7 bases, leaving 8 bases of the junction unmatched. The CDR3 covers 13 residues.

The rearrangement joins TRBV5-1 to TRBJ1-1; no reliable D call. Deletions cut 7 bases from V and 2 bases from J, with 15 bases between. Germline loops: CDR1 SGHRS, CDR2 YFSETQ. The CDR3 length is 14 residues. The CDR3 DNA is TGCGCCAGCTGTGTGGCAACGTGCAACACTGAAGCTTTCTTT. The encoded protein is CASCVATCNTEAFF.

V and J are TRBV7-8 and TRBJ2-7; a possible D gene is TRBD2 (6 bases). With 1 base removed from V and 6 bases from J, the gap between germline ends came to 13 bases. CDR1 and CDR2 from the germline V gene are SGHVS and FQNEAQ. CDR3 length equals 14 residues. This chain's CDR3 is CASSLDAGRGEQYF. CDR3 in DNA: TGTGCCAGCAGCTTAGACGCGGGACGGGGCGAGCAGTACTTC.

This sequence joins TRBV21-1 and TRBJ1-3; TRBD1, as called in the table, went unchecked against the DNA. TRBV21-1 is flagged as a pseudogene. CDR3 length equals 17 residues. CDR3 nucleotides: TGTGCCAGCACCGCTGGGCACGGCCGACATTCTGGAAACACCATATATTTT. It encodes CASTAGHGRHSGNTIYF.

This clone has just a few counts. This sequence joins TRBV9 and TRBJ1-2; 11 nucleotides align to TRBD1. The J segment lost 8 bases and the V segment lost 5 bases, leaving 2 bases of the junction unmatched. CDR1 is SGDLS and CDR2 is YYNGEE in the germline V gene. The CDR3 is made up of 12 amino acids. CDR3: CASRGQGEGYTF. The DNA for the CDR3 is TGTGCCAGCAGGGGACAGGGGGAAGGCTACACCTTC.